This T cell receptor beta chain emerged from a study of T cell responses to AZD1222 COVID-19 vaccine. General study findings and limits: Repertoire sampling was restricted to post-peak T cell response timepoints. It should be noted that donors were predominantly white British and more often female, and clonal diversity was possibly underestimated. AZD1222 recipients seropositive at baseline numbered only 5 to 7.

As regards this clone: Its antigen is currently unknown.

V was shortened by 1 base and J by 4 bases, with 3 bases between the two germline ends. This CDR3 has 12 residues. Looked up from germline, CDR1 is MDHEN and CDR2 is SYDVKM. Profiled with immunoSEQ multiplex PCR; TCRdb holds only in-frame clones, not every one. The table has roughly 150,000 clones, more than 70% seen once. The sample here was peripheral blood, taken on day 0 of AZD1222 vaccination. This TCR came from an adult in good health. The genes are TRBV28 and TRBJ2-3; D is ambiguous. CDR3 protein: CASSLFADTQYF. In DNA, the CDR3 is TGTGCCAGCAGTTTATTTGCAGATACGCAGTATTTT. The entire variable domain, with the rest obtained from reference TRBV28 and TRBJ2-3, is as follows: DVKVTQSSRYLVKRTGEKVFLECVQDMDHENMFWYRQDPGLGLRLIYFSYDVKMKEKGDIPEGYSVSREKKERFSLILESASTNQTSMYLCASSLFADTQYFGPGTRLTVL.